This entry lists 14 T cell receptor beta chains sequenced from one sample in a study of cytomegalovirus exposure and HLA in healthy donors. 60 Vbeta and 13 Jbeta primers were used in PCR. Produced via immunoSEQ multiplex PCR; TCRdb's table is partial and in-frame only. The sample carries about 190,000 clones, about 85% recorded once. Sequenced material: PBMCs. All receptors derive from a middle-aged man in good health and CMV-seronegative.

The rearrangement links TRBV15 to TRBJ2-1; 8 bases line up with TRBD1. This CDR3 is built from 16 residues. The V segment lost 5 bases and the J segment 6 bases; nucleotides outside the gene matches: 12. Germline loops: CDR1 LNHNV, CDR2 YYDKDF (reference sequence). This chain's CDR3 is CATSGKVGQGSNEQFF. CDR3 nucleotides: TGTGCCACCAGCGGGAAGGTTGGACAGGGAAGCAATGAGCAGTTCTTC.

The chain is built from TRBV27 and TRBJ2-1, with 8 nucleotides matching TRBD1. Trimming cost V 0 bases and J 5 bases; bases outside gene matches: 3. The CDR3 loop spans 15 amino acids. From germline, CDR1 is MNHEY and CDR2 SMNVEV (reference sequence). CDR3 in DNA: TGTGCCAGCAGTTTATCGGACAGGGTACACAATGAGCAGTTCTTC. Amino acid sequence: CASSLSDRVHNEQFF.

This clone has more than one count but fewer than ten. This chain joins TRBV4-3 and TRBJ1-4, with D possibly matching TRBD1 (5 bases). The V and J ends lost 2 bases and 8 bases respectively, with 15 bases between them. Germline lookup yields CDR1 LGHNA and CDR2 YSLEER. The CDR3 runs to 15 residues. CDR3 sequence reads: CASSQWGGDGEKLFF. The CDR3, as DNA: TGCGCCAGCAGCCAATGGGGGGGGGATGGCGAAAAACTGTTTTTT.

The CDR3 nucleotides are TGTGCCAGCTCACCACCCCTCAGGGTTGACTATGGCTACACCTTC. Amino acids: CASSPPLRVDYGYTF. V and J are TRBV18 and TRBJ1-2; tentatively, D is TRBD1 (5 bases). CDR3 length equals 15 residues. The ends were cut back, 0 bases at V and 3 bases at J, with 11 bases in the middle. Germline lookup yields CDR1 KGHSH and CDR2 LQKENI.

CDR3 in amino acids: CASIAGLGTEAFF. CDR3 in DNA: TGTGCCAGCATTGCGGGGCTGGGGACTGAAGCTTTCTTT. The chain links TRBV13 to TRBJ1-1, with a tentative D call TRBD1 (5 bases). The CDR3 is 13 amino acids. With 7 bases removed from V and 5 bases from J, the gap between germline ends came to 14 bases. Germline CDR1 and CDR2: PRHDT and FYEKMQ (reference sequence).

The chain recombines TRBV30 with TRBJ2-7, with D maybe TRBD1 (6 bases). V was shortened by 0 bases and J by 1 base, with 13 bases between the two germline ends. Germline assignment: CDR1 GTSNPN and CDR2 SVGIG (reference sequence). The CDR3 spans 15 residues. For the CDR3, the DNA is TGTGCCTGGAGTGTACCGGACAGAGTATCCTACGAGCAGTACTTC. Amino acid sequence: CAWSVPDRVSYEQYF.

This clone was picked up one time. The CDR3 DNA reads as TGTGCCAGCAGCTCCGACCGCCCCGCGAACCCGAGACAGGGGAGCTCCTACAATGAGCAGTTCTTC. As protein: CASSSDRPANPRQGSSYNEQFF. V and J are TRBV12-1 and TRBJ2-1; the D call in the table, TRBD1, was not verified against the DNA. TRBV12-1 is labeled a pseudogene. This CDR3 has 22 amino acids.

The table lists this clone with a count of one. For the CDR3, the DNA is TGTGCCAGCTCACCCAGCGGGGGCTCCGGGGAGCTGTTTTTT. Its translation: CASSPSGGSGELFF. V usage is TRBV18 and J usage is TRBJ2-2, with TRBD2 matching 8 bases. Per germline, CDR1 KGHSH and CDR2 LQKENI. The CDR3 contains 14 residues. V lost 3 bases and J lost 6; bases outside the gene matches: 3.

This clone was observed a handful of times. The chain combines TRBV10-3 with TRBJ1-1, with 9 bases lining up with TRBD1. Germline lookup yields CDR1 ENHRY and CDR2 SYGVKD. The CDR3 covers 14 residues. J was trimmed by 1 base and V by 6 bases; bases with no gene match: 3. CDR3 in amino acids: CAIRRQGGNTEAFF. CDR3 in DNA: TGTGCCATCAGAAGACAGGGGGGGAACACTGAAGCTTTCTTT.

This chain connects TRBV19 to TRBJ1-1; D is perhaps TRBD1 (6 bases). Germline assignment: CDR1 LNHDA and CDR2 SQIVND (reference sequence). CDR3 length: 14 residues. V was trimmed by 5 bases and J by 5 bases, leaving 15 bases between them. CDR3 in amino acids: CASSSSTGITEAFF. The CDR3 region has the DNA TGTGCCAGTAGTTCGTCAACAGGGATTACTGAAGCTTTCTTT.

This clone was observed a few times. This chain joins TRBV2 and TRBJ1-1; D is undetermined. Trimming removed 5 bases at V and 6 bases at J, with 10 bases between. CDR1 and CDR2 from the germline V gene are SNHLY and FYNNEI. The CDR3 is 12 amino acids. The chain's CDR3 is CASSMSGPEAFF. Written as DNA, the CDR3 is TGTGCCAGCAGTATGAGTGGGCCTGAAGCTTTCTTT.

This chain links TRBV5-1 with TRBJ2-1, with TRBD2 identical over 7 bases. V dropped 5 bases and J dropped 3; count of bases not matched to a gene: 5. The CDR3 consists of 14 residues. Per germline, CDR1 SGHRS and CDR2 YFSETQ. This CDR3 is CASRTSGVYNEQFF. DNA of the CDR3: TGCGCCAGCAGAACCAGCGGGGTCTACAATGAGCAGTTCTTC.

V usage is TRBV2 and J usage is TRBJ2-7; 12 bases are a match to TRBD1. The junction had 10 bases not matched to a gene; V was cut back by 6 bases and J by 4 bases. CDR1 is SNHLY, CDR2 FYNNEI, per germline. This CDR3 is 16 amino acids long. This chain's CDR3 is CASRNPGTGGEYEQYF. In DNA, the CDR3 is TGTGCCAGCAGGAACCCCGGGACAGGGGGCGAGTACGAGCAGTACTTC.

The chain has TRBV29-1 and TRBJ2-7; 11 bases map to TRBD2. The trim removed 7 bases at V and 6 bases at J, leaving 8 bases unmatched. CDR3 length: 13 residues. Germline V lookup: CDR1 SQVTM, CDR2 ANQGSEA. The CDR3 sequence is CSARLAGLSEQYF. CDR3 coding DNA: TGCAGCGCACGACTAGCGGGGCTCTCCGAGCAGTACTTC.